This is a list of T cell receptor beta chains from one sample in a study of T-cell reconstitution after alpha-beta-depleted transplantation in children. Each CDR3 protein gets one entry after TCRdb re-called the PCR reads with MiXCR. The repertoire holds about half a million distinct CDR3 sequences, with approximately 12% as singletons. Sequenced material: PBMCs from the stem cell graft donor, taken from the stem cell graft. These receptors were collected from a human donor who donated a stem cell graft to a child with combined immunodeficiency. The CDR3 runs from the conserved cysteine through the conserved F or W. The order of the fields is clone size, V gene, CDR3 length, D gene, J gene, CDR3 DNA, CDR3 protein. A D gene is named only where the DNA matches it firmly. Some rows mark clone size as missing; the rest say once, few, many or name a class of expanded clone.

clone_size: .
v_call: TRBV12-3/TRBV12-4
cdr3_length: 15
d_call: TRBD1
j_call: TRBJ1-3
cdr3_nt: TGTGCCAGCACCCGGGACAGCTACTCTGGAAACACCATATATTTT
cdr3_aa: CASTRDSYSGNTIYF

clone_size: many
v_call: TRBV28
cdr3_length: 18
d_call: .
j_call: TRBJ2-3
cdr3_nt: TGTGCCAGCAGTTTACCCACCGAGGCGGGCATTGGGACAGATACGCAGTATTTT
cdr3_aa: CASSLPTEAGIGTDTQYF

clone_size: .
v_call: TRBV5-1
cdr3_length: 14
d_call: TRBD2
j_call: TRBJ2-7
cdr3_nt: TGCGCCAGCAGCTTGGGACTAGCGGGACTCGAGCAGTACTTC
cdr3_aa: CASSLGLAGLEQYF

clone_size: .
v_call: TRBV27
cdr3_length: 20
d_call: TRBD2
j_call: TRBJ2-1
cdr3_nt: TGTGCCAGCAGTTCCTCGTGGACTAGCGGGAGGGCCTCACCCTACAATGAGCAGTTCTTC
cdr3_aa: CASSSSWTSGRASPYNEQFF

clone_size: few
v_call: TRBV12-3/TRBV12-4
cdr3_length: 17
d_call: TRBD1
j_call: TRBJ2-2
cdr3_nt: TGTGCCAGCAGTTTGGGCCCTCCGGCAGGGGGCACCGGGGAGCTGTTTTTT
cdr3_aa: CASSLGPPAGGTGELFF

clone_size: .
v_call: TRBV6-2/TRBV6-3
cdr3_length: 15
d_call: TRBD2
j_call: TRBJ2-1
cdr3_nt: TGTGCCAGCAGTTTTTCGGGGGGGCCCTTCAATGAGCAGTTCTTC
cdr3_aa: CASSFSGGPFNEQFF

clone_size: few
v_call: TRBV12-3/TRBV12-4
cdr3_length: 13
d_call: TRBD1
j_call: TRBJ2-7
cdr3_nt: TGTGCCAGCAGAGAAACAGGGGACTACGAGCAGTACTTC
cdr3_aa: CASRETGDYEQYF

clone_size: few
v_call: TRBV12-3/TRBV12-4
cdr3_length: 13
d_call: TRBD1
j_call: TRBJ2-2
cdr3_nt: TGTGCCAGCAGTTGGGACAGTCTCGGGGAGCTGTTTTTT
cdr3_aa: CASSWDSLGELFF

clone_size: many
v_call: TRBV6-2/TRBV6-3
cdr3_length: 17
d_call: .
j_call: TRBJ2-5
cdr3_nt: TGTGCCAGCAGTTCCTGGACTAATCCATCCGGCACAGAGACCCAGTACTTC
cdr3_aa: CASSSWTNPSGTETQYF

clone_size: many
v_call: TRBV9
cdr3_length: 14
d_call: TRBD1
j_call: TRBJ2-1
cdr3_nt: TGTGCCAGCAGCACGCGGACAGGCCCCTATGAGCAGTTCTTC
cdr3_aa: CASSTRTGPYEQFF

clone_size: many
v_call: TRBV7-2
cdr3_length: 13
d_call: .
j_call: TRBJ2-7
cdr3_nt: TGTGCCAGCAGCTTAGCAAAGGGGGGCGAGCAGTACTTC
cdr3_aa: CASSLAKGGEQYF

clone_size: once
v_call: TRBV30
cdr3_length: 16
d_call: .
j_call: TRBJ2-3
cdr3_nt: TGTGCCTGGAAATTGGGCGTCTCCTATGGTACAGATACGCAGTATTTT
cdr3_aa: CAWKLGVSYGTDTQYF

clone_size: .
v_call: TRBV29-1
cdr3_length: 13
d_call: TRBD1
j_call: TRBJ1-2
cdr3_nt: TGCAGCGTTCAAGGGACAGGTCTAGAGGGCTACACCTTC
cdr3_aa: CSVQGTGLEGYTF

clone_size: many
v_call: TRBV5-1
cdr3_length: 13
d_call: .
j_call: TRBJ2-7
cdr3_nt: TGCGCCAGCAGCTTGGCCAGGACTTACGAGCAGTACTTC
cdr3_aa: CASSLARTYEQYF

clone_size: .
v_call: TRBV7-2
cdr3_length: 13
d_call: .
j_call: TRBJ1-1
cdr3_nt: TGTGCCAGCAGCTTGGGGGACCAAGGGAAAGCTTTCTTT
cdr3_aa: CASSLGDQGKAFF

clone_size: many
v_call: TRBV12-3/TRBV12-4
cdr3_length: 14
d_call: .
j_call: TRBJ2-1
cdr3_nt: TGTGCCAGCAGTTTTAACCTACTCTACAATGAGCAGTTCTTC
cdr3_aa: CASSFNLLYNEQFF

clone_size: many
v_call: TRBV27
cdr3_length: 19
d_call: TRBD1
j_call: TRBJ2-2
cdr3_nt: TGTGCCAGCAGTTCCCGACAGGGGGTCAAACTACTGGCCACCGGGGAGCTGTTTTTT
cdr3_aa: CASSSRQGVKLLATGELFF

clone_size: few
v_call: TRBV27
cdr3_length: 15
d_call: TRBD1
j_call: TRBJ2-7
cdr3_nt: TGTGCCAGCAGTTTTGTGACAGGGGGTGGCTACGAGCAGTACTTC
cdr3_aa: CASSFVTGGGYEQYF

clone_size: many
v_call: TRBV7-3
cdr3_length: 16
d_call: TRBD2
j_call: TRBJ2-3
cdr3_nt: TGTGCCAGCAGCTCTCAGCGGGGGCCTAGCACAGATACGCAGTATTTT
cdr3_aa: CASSSQRGPSTDTQYF

clone_size: .
v_call: TRBV7-7
cdr3_length: 16
d_call: TRBD2
j_call: TRBJ2-3
cdr3_nt: TGTGCCAGCAGCCCTGGGACTAGCGGGAGTCCAGATACGCAGTATTTT
cdr3_aa: CASSPGTSGSPDTQYF

clone_size: many
v_call: TRBV12-3/TRBV12-4
cdr3_length: 13
d_call: TRBD1
j_call: TRBJ2-7
cdr3_nt: TGTGCCAGCAGCCGGGACAGGGCCTACGAGCAGTACTTC
cdr3_aa: CASSRDRAYEQYF

clone_size: .
v_call: TRBV7-6
cdr3_length: 14
d_call: .
j_call: TRBJ2-7
cdr3_nt: TGTGCCAGCAGCTTAATGCCAGCCCCCTACGAGCAGTACTTC
cdr3_aa: CASSLMPAPYEQYF

clone_size: few
v_call: TRBV7-9
cdr3_length: 13
d_call: .
j_call: TRBJ2-7
cdr3_nt: TGTGCCAGCAGCGCGGGACTCTACTACGAGCAGTACTTC
cdr3_aa: CASSAGLYYEQYF

clone_size: many
v_call: TRBV7-2
cdr3_length: 15
d_call: .
j_call: TRBJ2-7
cdr3_nt: TGTGCCAGCAGCTTAGTTGGGATCGGTTCGGGCGAGCAGTACTTC
cdr3_aa: CASSLVGIGSGEQYF

clone_size: .
v_call: TRBV6-2/TRBV6-3
cdr3_length: 16
d_call: .
j_call: TRBJ2-7
cdr3_nt: TGTGCCAGCAGTTACTCTATTGGGTGGGTCGGCTACGAGCAGTACTTC
cdr3_aa: CASSYSIGWVGYEQYF

clone_size: .
v_call: TRBV18
cdr3_length: 14
d_call: .
j_call: TRBJ2-5
cdr3_nt: TGTGCCAGCTCCAACCTCAGGTACCAAGAGACCCAGTACTTC
cdr3_aa: CASSNLRYQETQYF

clone_size: .
v_call: TRBV5-1
cdr3_length: 14
d_call: .
j_call: TRBJ2-3
cdr3_nt: TGCGCCAGCAGCCTAGCGACAGGCCAAGATACGCAGTATTTT
cdr3_aa: CASSLATGQDTQYF

clone_size: many
v_call: TRBV6-5
cdr3_length: 13
d_call: .
j_call: TRBJ2-5
cdr3_nt: TGTGCCAGCAGTTACGGGGCTTCAGAGACCCAGTACTTC
cdr3_aa: CASSYGASETQYF

clone_size: few
v_call: TRBV5-1
cdr3_length: 14
d_call: TRBD1
j_call: TRBJ2-3
cdr3_nt: TGCGCCAGTAACCAGGGGGCTGAGTCAGATACGCAGTATTTT
cdr3_aa: CASNQGAESDTQYF

clone_size: .
v_call: TRBV20-1
cdr3_length: 16
d_call: TRBD2
j_call: TRBJ2-1
cdr3_nt: TGCAGTGCTAGTACGAGGAGCGGGGGGGCGAGAAATGAGCAGTTCTTC
cdr3_aa: CSASTRSGGARNEQFF

clone_size: many
v_call: TRBV11-1
cdr3_length: 15
d_call: TRBD2
j_call: TRBJ2-1
cdr3_nt: TGTGCCAGCAGCGAGGCTAGCGGGAGGACCAATGAGCAGTTCTTC
cdr3_aa: CASSEASGRTNEQFF

clone_size: few
v_call: TRBV7-8
cdr3_length: 16
d_call: .
j_call: TRBJ2-7
cdr3_nt: TGTGCCAGCAGTCTAGGTCTAAGGACGGGAACCTACGAGCAGTACTTC
cdr3_aa: CASSLGLRTGTYEQYF

clone_size: few
v_call: TRBV27
cdr3_length: 17
d_call: TRBD2
j_call: TRBJ2-2
cdr3_nt: TGTGCCAGCAGTTTCGTCCTAGCGGGCCTGAACACCGGGGAGCTGTTTTTT
cdr3_aa: CASSFVLAGLNTGELFF

clone_size: many
v_call: TRBV18
cdr3_length: 14
d_call: .
j_call: TRBJ2-7
cdr3_nt: TGTGCCAGCTCCCGGGGGGCCCTTACCTACGAGCAGTACTTC
cdr3_aa: CASSRGALTYEQYF